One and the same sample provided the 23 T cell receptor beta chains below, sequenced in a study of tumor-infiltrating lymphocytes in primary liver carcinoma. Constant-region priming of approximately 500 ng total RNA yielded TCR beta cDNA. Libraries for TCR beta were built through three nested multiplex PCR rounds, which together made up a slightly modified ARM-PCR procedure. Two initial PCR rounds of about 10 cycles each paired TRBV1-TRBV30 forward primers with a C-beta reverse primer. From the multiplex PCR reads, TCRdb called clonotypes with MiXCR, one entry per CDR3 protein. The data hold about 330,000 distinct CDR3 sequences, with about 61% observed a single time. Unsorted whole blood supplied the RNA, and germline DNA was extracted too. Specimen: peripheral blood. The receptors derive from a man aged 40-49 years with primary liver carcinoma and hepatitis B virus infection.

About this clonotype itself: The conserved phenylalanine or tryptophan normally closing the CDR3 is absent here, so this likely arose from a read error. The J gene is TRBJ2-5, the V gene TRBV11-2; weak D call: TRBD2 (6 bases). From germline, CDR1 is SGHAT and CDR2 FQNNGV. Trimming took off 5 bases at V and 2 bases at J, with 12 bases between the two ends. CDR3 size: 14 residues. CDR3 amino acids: CASSLATPQETQYS. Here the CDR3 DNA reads TGTGCCAGCAGCCTAGCGACTCCTCAAGAGACCCAGTACTCC.

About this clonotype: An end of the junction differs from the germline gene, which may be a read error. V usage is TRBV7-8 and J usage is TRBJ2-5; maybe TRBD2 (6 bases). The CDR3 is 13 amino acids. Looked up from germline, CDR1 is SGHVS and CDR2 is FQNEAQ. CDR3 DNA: TGTGCCAGCAGCTTAGGGTTTCGGGAGACCCAGCACTTC. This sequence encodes CASSLGFRETQHF.

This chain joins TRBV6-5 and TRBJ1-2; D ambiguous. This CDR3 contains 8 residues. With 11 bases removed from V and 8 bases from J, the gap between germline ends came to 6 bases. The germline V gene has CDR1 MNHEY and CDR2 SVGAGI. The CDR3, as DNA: TGTGCCTGTAGGGGCTACACCTTC. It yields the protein CACRGYTF.

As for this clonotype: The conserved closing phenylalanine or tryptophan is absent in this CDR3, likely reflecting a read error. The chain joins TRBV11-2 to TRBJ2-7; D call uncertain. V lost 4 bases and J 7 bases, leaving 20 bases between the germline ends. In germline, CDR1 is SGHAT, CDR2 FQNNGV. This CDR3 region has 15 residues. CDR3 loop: CASSWGRPHGEEQYL. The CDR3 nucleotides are TGTGCCAGCAGCTGGGGAAGGCCACACGGAGAGGAGCAGTACCTC.

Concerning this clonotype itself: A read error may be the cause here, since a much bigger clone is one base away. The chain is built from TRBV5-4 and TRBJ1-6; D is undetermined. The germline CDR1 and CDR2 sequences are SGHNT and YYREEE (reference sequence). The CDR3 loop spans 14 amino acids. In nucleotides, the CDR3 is TGTGCCAGCAGCTTGGCGGGAGGCTATTCACCCCTCTACTTT. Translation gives CASSLAGGYSPLYF.

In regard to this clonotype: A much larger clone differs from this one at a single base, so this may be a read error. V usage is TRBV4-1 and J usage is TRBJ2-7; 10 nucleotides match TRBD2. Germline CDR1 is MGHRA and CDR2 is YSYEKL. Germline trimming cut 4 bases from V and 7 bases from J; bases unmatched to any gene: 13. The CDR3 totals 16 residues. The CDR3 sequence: CASSPGLASRNREQYF. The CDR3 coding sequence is TGCGCCAGCAGCCCGGGACTAGCGTCAAGAAATCGAGAGCAGTACTTC.

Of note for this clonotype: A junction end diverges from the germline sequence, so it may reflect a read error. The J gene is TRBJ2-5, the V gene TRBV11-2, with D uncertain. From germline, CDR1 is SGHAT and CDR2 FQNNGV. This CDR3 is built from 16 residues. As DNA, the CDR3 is TGTGCCAGCAACTTAGAGTGGGCTTGCCGGCAAGAGACCCAATACTTC. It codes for CASNLEWACRQETQYF.

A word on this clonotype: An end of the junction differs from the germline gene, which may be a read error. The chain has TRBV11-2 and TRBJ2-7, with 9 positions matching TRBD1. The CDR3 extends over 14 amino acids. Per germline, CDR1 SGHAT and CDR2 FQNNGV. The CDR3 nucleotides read TGTGCCAGCAGGTTGGACAGGGGTTTTTACGAGCAGTATTTC. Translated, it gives CASRLDRGFYEQYF.

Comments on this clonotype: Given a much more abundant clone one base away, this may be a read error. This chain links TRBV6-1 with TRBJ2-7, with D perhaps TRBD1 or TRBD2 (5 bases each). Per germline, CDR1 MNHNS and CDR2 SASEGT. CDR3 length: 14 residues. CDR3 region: CASSERGPNYELYF. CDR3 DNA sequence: TGTGCCAGCAGTGAGAGGGGTCCTAATTACGAGCTGTACTTC.

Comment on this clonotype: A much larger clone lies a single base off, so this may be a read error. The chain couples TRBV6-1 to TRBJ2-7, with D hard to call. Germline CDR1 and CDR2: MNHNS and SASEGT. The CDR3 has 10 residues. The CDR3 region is CAISENEQYF. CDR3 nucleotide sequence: TGTGCCATCAGTGAAAACGAGCAGTACTTC.

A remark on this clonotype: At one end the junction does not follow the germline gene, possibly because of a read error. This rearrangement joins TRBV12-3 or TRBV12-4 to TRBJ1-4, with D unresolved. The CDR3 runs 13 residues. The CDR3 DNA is TGTGCCAACAGTTTGCGGGTAAATGAAAAACTGTTTTTT. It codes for CANSLRVNEKLFF.

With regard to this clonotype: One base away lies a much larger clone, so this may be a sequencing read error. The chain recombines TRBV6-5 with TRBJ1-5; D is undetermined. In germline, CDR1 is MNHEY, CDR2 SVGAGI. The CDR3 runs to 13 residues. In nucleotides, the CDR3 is TGTACCAGCAGTTGGGCAGGAGGTCAGCCCCAGCATTTT. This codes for CTSSWAGGQPQHF.

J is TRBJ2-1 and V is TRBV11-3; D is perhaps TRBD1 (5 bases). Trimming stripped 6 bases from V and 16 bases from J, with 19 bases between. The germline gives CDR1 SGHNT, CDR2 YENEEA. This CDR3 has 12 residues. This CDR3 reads CASSWKGDEYFF. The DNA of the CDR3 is TGTGCCAGCAGTTGGAAAGGGGATGAGTACTTCTTC.

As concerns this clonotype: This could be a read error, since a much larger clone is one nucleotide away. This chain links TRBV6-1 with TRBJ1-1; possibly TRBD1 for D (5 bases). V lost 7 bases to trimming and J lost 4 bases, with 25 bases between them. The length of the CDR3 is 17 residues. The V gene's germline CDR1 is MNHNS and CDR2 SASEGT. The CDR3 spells CASKGLRTSGFGTEAFF. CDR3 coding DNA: TGTGCCAGCAAGGGGCTGAGGACGAGCGGTTTCGGCACTGAAGCTTTCTTT.

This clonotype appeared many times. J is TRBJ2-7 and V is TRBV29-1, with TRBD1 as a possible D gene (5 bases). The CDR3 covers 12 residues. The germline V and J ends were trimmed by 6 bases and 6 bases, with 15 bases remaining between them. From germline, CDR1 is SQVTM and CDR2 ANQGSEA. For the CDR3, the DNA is TGCAGCGTGACCCCAGGGTTTGGCGAGCAGTACTTC. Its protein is CSVTPGFGEQYF.

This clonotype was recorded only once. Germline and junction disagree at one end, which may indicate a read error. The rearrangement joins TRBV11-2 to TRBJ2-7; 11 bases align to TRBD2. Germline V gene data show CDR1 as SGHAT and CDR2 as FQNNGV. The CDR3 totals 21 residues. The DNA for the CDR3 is TGTGCCAGCACCCCAGACAGGATACTAGCGGGAGATAAGTTCTGGGATTACGAGCGGTACTTC. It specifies CASTPDRILAGDKFWDYERYF.

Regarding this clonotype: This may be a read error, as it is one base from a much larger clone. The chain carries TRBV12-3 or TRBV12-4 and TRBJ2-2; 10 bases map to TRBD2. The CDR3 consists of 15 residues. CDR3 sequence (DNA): TGTGCCAGCAGTCCTGACGGGACTAGCGTAGGGGGGCTGTTTTTT. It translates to CASSPDGTSVGGLFF.

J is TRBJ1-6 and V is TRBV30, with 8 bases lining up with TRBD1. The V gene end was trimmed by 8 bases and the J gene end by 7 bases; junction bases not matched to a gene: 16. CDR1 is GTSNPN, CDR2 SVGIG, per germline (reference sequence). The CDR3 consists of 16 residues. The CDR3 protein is CAGGYGQGTRNSPLHF. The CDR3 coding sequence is TGTGCCGGGGGGTACGGACAGGGAACGAGAAATTCACCCCTCCACTTT.

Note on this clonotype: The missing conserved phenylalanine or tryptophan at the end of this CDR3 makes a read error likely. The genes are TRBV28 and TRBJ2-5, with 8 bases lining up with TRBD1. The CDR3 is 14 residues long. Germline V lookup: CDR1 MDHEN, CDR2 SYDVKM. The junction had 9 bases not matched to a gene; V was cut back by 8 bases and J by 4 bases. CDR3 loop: CASVGDRGGETQYV. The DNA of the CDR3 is TGTGCCAGCGTCGGAGACAGGGGTGGAGAGACCCAGTACGTC.

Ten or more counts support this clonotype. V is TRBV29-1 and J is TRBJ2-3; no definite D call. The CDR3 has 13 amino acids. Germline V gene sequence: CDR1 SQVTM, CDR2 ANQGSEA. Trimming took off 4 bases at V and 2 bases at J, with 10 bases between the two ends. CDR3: CSVVGSFTDTQYF. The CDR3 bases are TGCAGCGTTGTTGGCTCTTTCACAGATACGCAGTATTTT.

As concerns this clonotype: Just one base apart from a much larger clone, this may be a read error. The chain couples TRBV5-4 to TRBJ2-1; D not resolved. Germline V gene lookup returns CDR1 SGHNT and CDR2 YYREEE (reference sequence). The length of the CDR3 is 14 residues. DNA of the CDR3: TGTGCCAGCACCTTGGTAGGGCAGTACAATGAGCAGTTCTTC. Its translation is CASTLVGQYNEQFF.

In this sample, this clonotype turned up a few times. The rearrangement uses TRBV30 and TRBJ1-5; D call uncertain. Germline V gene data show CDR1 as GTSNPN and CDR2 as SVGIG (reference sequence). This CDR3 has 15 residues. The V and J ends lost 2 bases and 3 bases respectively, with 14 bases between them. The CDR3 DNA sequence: TGTGCCTGGAGTTTGGGTCCGAACATCAATCAGCCCCAGCATTTT. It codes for CAWSLGPNINQPQHF.

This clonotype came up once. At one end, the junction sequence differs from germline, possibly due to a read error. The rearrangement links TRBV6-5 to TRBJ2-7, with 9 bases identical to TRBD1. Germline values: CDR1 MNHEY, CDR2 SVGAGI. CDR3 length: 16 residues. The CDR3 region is CASSRLSGQGIYERYF. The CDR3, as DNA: TGTGCCAGCAGTCGACTGTCGGGACAGGGAATCTATGAGCGGTACTTC.